Sequencing of this TCR beta chain was carried out in a study of T cells in Graves' hyperthyroidism and ophthalmopathy. The germline CDR1 and CDR2 sequences are LNHDA and SQIVND (reference sequence). V was shortened by 6 bases and J by 0 bases, with 11 bases between the two germline ends. This CDR3 comprises 14 residues. This clonotype was recorded many times. From RNA transcripts, TCR beta CDR3 regions were amplified. The HTBI set primed first-round TCR CDR3 RT-PCR. TCRdb passed the multiplex PCR reads through MiXCR, listing each CDR3 protein once. The sample comprises around 340,000 distinct CDR3 sequences, approximately 13% of which are singletons, and 20% to 25% rests with the top ten.

V gene TRBV19 combines with J gene TRBJ1-2; D perhaps matches TRBD1 (5 bases). Material: blood. The clonotype was recovered from a young woman with Graves' hyperthyroidism. CDR3 sequence: CASRDGATNYGYTF. The CDR3 DNA reads TGTGCCAGTAGAGACGGGGCTACTAACTATGGCTACACCTTC.